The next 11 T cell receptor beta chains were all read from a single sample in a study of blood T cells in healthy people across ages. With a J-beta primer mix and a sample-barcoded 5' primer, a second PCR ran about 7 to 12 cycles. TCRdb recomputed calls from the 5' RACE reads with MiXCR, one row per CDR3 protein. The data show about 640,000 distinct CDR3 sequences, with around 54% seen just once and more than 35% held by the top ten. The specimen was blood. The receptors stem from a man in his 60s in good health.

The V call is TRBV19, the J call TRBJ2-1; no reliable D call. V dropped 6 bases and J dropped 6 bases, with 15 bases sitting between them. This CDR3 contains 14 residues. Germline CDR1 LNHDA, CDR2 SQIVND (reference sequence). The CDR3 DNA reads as TGTGCCAGTAGAGACCCCCGACCATCCAATGAGCAGTTCTTC. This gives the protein CASRDPRPSNEQFF.

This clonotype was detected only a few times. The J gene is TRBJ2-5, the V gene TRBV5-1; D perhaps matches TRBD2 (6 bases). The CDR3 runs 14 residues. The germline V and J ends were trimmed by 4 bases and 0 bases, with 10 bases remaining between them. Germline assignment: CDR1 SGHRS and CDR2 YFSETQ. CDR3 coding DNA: TGCGCCAGCAGCCGATGGGGGGACCAAGAGACCCAGTACTTC. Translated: CASSRWGDQETQYF.

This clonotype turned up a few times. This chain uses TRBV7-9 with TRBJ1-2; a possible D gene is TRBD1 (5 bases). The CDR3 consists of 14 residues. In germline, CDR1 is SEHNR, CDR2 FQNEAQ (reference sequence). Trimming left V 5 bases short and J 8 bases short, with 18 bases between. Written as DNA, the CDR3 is TGTGCCAGCAGCCCTCTCCGGGGGGGTCGGGGCTACACCTTC. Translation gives CASSPLRGGRGYTF.

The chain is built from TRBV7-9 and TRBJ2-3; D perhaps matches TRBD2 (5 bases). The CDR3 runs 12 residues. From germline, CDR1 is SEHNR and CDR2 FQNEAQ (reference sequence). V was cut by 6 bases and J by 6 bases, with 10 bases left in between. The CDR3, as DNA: TGTGCCAGCAGGGCCGAGGGTGATACGCAGTATTTT. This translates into CASRAEGDTQYF.

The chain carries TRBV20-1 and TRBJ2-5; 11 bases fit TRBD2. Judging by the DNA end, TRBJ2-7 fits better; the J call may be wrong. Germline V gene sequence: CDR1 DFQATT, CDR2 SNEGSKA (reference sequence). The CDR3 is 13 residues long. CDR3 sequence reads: CSADRTSGYEQYF. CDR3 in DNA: TGCAGTGCTGATAGGACTAGCGGGTACGAGCAGTACTTC.

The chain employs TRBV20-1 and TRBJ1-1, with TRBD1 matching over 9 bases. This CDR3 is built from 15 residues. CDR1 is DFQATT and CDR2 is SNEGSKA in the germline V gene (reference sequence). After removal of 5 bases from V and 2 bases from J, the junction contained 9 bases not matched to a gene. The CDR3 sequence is CSAPQGGQGNTEAFF. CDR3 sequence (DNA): TGCAGTGCTCCCCAGGGGGGACAGGGAAACACTGAAGCTTTCTTT.

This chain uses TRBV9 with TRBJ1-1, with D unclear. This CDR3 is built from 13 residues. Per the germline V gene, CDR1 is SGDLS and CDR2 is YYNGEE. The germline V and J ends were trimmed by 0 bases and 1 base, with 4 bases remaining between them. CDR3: CASSVDENTEAFF. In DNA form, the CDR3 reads TGTGCCAGCAGCGTAGACGAGAACACTGAAGCTTTCTTT.

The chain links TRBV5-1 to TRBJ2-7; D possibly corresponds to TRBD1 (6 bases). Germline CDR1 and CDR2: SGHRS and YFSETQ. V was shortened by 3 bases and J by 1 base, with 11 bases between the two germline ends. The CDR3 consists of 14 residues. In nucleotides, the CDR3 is TGCGCCAGCAGCTCCCTAGGGACATCCTACGAGCAGTACTTC. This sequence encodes CASSSLGTSYEQYF.

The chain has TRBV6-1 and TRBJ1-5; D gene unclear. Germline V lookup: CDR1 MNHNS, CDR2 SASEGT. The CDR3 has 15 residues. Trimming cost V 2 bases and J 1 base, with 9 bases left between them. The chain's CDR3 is CASSERGLSNQPQHF. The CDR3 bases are TGTGCCAGCAGTGAAAGAGGTCTCAGCAATCAGCCCCAGCATTTT.

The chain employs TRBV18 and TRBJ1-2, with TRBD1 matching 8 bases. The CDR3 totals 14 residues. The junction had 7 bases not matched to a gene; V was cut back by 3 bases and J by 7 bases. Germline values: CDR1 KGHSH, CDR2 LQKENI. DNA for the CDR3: TGTGCCAGCTCACCGAACAGGGGGGAAGGTGGCTACACCTTC. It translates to CASSPNRGEGGYTF.

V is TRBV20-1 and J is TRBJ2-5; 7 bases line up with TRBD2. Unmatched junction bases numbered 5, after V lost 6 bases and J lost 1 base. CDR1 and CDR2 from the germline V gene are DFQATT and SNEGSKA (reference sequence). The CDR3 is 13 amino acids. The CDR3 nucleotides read TGCAGTGCCAAAGCGGGGACCCAAGAGACCCAGTACTTC. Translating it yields CSAKAGTQETQYF.